This T cell receptor (beta chain) was documented in a study of control samples from healthy donors and cancer patients. Clones were sequenced by immunoSEQ multiplex PCR, and TCRdb holds only the in-frame ones, with some missing. The sample records 70,000 to 95,000 clones, approximately 89% being singletons. The sequence was collected from a man aged 45-65 years in good health. Sequenced sample: blood.

CDR3 amino acids: CASSPGGEQFF. In nucleotides, the CDR3 is TGTGCCAGCAGCCCGGGGGGGGAGCAGTTCTTC. V and J are TRBV27 and TRBJ2-1; 8 bases fit TRBD2. Germline V gene lookup returns CDR1 MNHEY and CDR2 SMNVEV (reference sequence). V dropped 6 bases and J dropped 10; count of bases not matched to a gene: 2. CDR3 length: 11 residues.